Below are 25 T cell receptor beta chains sequenced from a single sample in a study of T cell clonotyping in hematopoietic cell transplantation. Some clones are missing from TCRdb's copy, which holds only in-frame ones; the method was immunoSEQ multiplex PCR. The table lists approximately 12,000 clones, 89% of them singletons. Source: PBMCs, taken 100 days after allogeneic stem cell transplant. The receptors derive from a female patient over 55 who had an allogeneic stem cell transplant from an unrelated donor, so the T cells may come from the graft donor. Some clones in this sample may be carry-over from other donors' samples.

The CDR3 region has the DNA TGCGCCAGCAGCCATCAGGGTCAGGGGCAACCTGAAGCTTTCTTT. Encoded protein: CASSHQGQGQPEAFF. The chain joins TRBV4-1 to TRBJ1-1; tentative D call: TRBD1 (6 bases). Germline V gives CDR1 MGHRA, CDR2 YSYEKL. The CDR3 contains 15 residues. Trimming pared 3 bases from V and 6 bases from J, leaving 17 bases between.

The chain joins TRBV29-1 to TRBJ1-1; no definite D call. V shed 0 bases and J shed 3 bases, with 8 bases lying between them. Per germline, CDR1 SQVTM and CDR2 ANQGSEA. The CDR3 spans 13 residues. The CDR3 DNA reads TGCAGCGTTGAAGAATACCGGGACACTGAAGCTTTCTTT. It translates to CSVEEYRDTEAFF.

The V and J genes are TRBV4-2 and TRBJ1-2; D gene unclear. The CDR3 totals 14 residues. The V end was cut by 3 bases, the J end by 0 bases, with 8 bases between. CDR1 is LGHNA and CDR2 is YNFKEQ in the germline V gene. The CDR3 coding sequence is TGTGCCAGCAGCCAGACAAGGACTAACTATGGCTACACCTTC. Protein sequence: CASSQTRTNYGYTF.

The genes are TRBV5-8 and TRBJ2-3; possible D gene TRBD2, 5 bases. V lost 4 bases to trimming and J lost 0 bases, with 6 bases between them. Per the germline V gene, CDR1 is SGHTS and CDR2 is YDEGEE. This CDR3 has 13 residues. The CDR3 nucleotides are TGTGCCAGCAGCCCGGGGAGCACAGATACGCAGTATTTT. As protein: CASSPGSTDTQYF.

The J gene is TRBJ2-1, the V gene TRBV27; 8 bases are a match to TRBD2. With V trimmed by 6 bases and J by 8 bases, 9 bases remained unmatched. CDR1 and CDR2 from the germline V gene are MNHEY and SMNVEV (reference sequence). CDR3 length: 14 amino acids. CDR3 in DNA: TGTGCCAGCAGGCCTGGACTAGCAAACTATGAGCAGTTCTTC. Protein: CASRPGLANYEQFF.

CDR3 region: CATRGGGPEQYF. As DNA, the CDR3 is TGTGCCACCCGAGGGGGAGGGCCGGAGCAGTACTTC. V usage is TRBV27 and J usage is TRBJ2-7, with a possible D match to TRBD2 (7 bases). V was shortened by 10 bases and J by 7 bases, with 17 bases between the two germline ends. This CDR3 is 12 amino acids long. Germline CDR1 and CDR2: MNHEY and SMNVEV (reference sequence).

This chain connects TRBV10-3 to TRBJ2-7, with a tentative D call TRBD2 (5 bases). Germline-derived CDR1 and CDR2 are ENHRY and SYGVKD. The CDR3 consists of 11 residues. CDR3 DNA sequence: TGTGCGGGTGGGAGTAGTTACGAGCAGTACTTC. As protein: CAGGSSYEQYF.

The chain employs TRBV6-6 and TRBJ2-7; a possible D gene is TRBD1 (6 bases). Trimming removed 4 bases at V and 5 bases at J, with 12 bases between. In germline, CDR1 is MNHNY, CDR2 SVGAGI (reference sequence). The CDR3 covers 13 residues. The CDR3: CASSSTGSHEQYF. CDR3 coding DNA: TGTGCCAGCAGTTCCACAGGGAGTCACGAGCAGTACTTC.

The chain links TRBV7-8 to TRBJ2-7; 8 nucleotides agree with TRBD2. This CDR3 comprises 14 residues. The germline gives CDR1 SGHVS, CDR2 FQNEAQ. With V trimmed by 5 bases and J by 5 bases, 8 bases remained unmatched. Written as DNA, the CDR3 is TGTGCCAGCAGCGAACGGGAGGGCGGGGACGAGCAGTACTTC. It is translated as CASSEREGGDEQYF.

As DNA, the CDR3 is TGTGCCATCATGGAGGGATACGAGCAGTACTTC. Translated, it gives CAIMEGYEQYF. The V gene is TRBV10-3, the J gene TRBJ2-7, with TRBD2 as a possible D gene (6 bases). Trimming pared 7 bases from V and 4 bases from J, leaving 8 bases between. There are 11 residues in the CDR3. Per the germline V gene, CDR1 is ENHRY and CDR2 is SYGVKD.

This chain links TRBV30 with TRBJ2-3, with 8 bases matching TRBD2. Germline V gives CDR1 GTSNPN, CDR2 SVGIG (reference sequence). The length of the CDR3 is 14 residues. The V gene end was trimmed by 3 bases and the J gene end by 1 base; junction bases not matched to a gene: 3. The CDR3 protein is CAWRRAGGTDTQYF. CDR3 coding DNA: TGTGCCTGGAGGAGAGCGGGAGGCACAGATACGCAGTATTTT.

The chain links TRBV5-4 to TRBJ2-7; TRBD1 matches 7 bases. Germline V lookup: CDR1 SGHNT, CDR2 YYREEE (reference sequence). After removal of 4 bases from V and 1 base from J, the junction contained 5 bases not matched to a gene. The CDR3 has 14 residues. The CDR3 DNA is TGTGCCAGCAGCCTCCCGGGACAGTCCTACGAGCAGTACTTC. This translates into CASSLPGQSYEQYF.

To note about this clone: The junction shows a germline mismatch at one end, possibly a read error. The chain carries TRBV7-7 and TRBJ2-5, with 7 bases identical to TRBD2. Germline CDR1 SSHAT, CDR2 FNYEAQ (reference sequence). The CDR3 spans 15 residues. The CDR3 DNA reads as TGTGCTAGCAGCTTAGGGGCGGGAGAGCAAGAGACCCAGTACTTC. Protein product: CASSLGAGEQETQYF.

The V gene is TRBV7-9, the J gene TRBJ1-1, with 8 bases lining up with TRBD1. CDR1 is SEHNR and CDR2 is FQNEAQ in the germline V gene (reference sequence). CDR3 length equals 15 residues. V lost 1 base to trimming and J lost 1 base; unmatched junction nucleotides: 2. CDR3 in DNA: TGTGCCAGCAGCTTAGGGACAGGGCGGAACACTGAAGCTTTCTTT. Encoded protein: CASSLGTGRNTEAFF. Based on the CDR3 plus reference TRBV7-9 and TRBJ1-1, the full variable domain is DTGVSQNPRHKITKRGQNVTFRCDPISEHNRLYWYRQTLGQGPEFLTYFQNEAQLEKSRLLSDRFSAERPKGSFSTLEIQRTEQGDSAMYLCASSLGTGRNTEAFFGQGTRLTVV.

This clone was counted a single time. The gene calls are TRBV7-9 and TRBJ2-2, with a tentative D call TRBD2 (5 bases). Germline lookup yields CDR1 SEHNR and CDR2 FQNEAQ (reference sequence). V lost 8 bases and J lost 0, with 13 bases in between. This CDR3 comprises 15 residues. Here the CDR3 DNA reads TGTGCCAGCGACCCCGGGATCTCGAACACCGGGGAGCTGTTTTTT. It encodes CASDPGISNTGELFF.

This clone was seen only a few times. V and J are TRBV7-9 and TRBJ2-7; D uncertain. CDR3 length equals 12 residues. The V gene lost 3 bases and the J gene lost 7 bases, with 10 bases spanning the gap. Germline V lookup: CDR1 SEHNR, CDR2 FQNEAQ (reference sequence). CDR3 sequence reads: CASSFSTGEQYF. The CDR3 DNA reads TGTGCCAGCAGCTTTAGCACCGGGGAGCAGTACTTC.

This chain connects TRBV27 to TRBJ2-7; 9 bases match TRBD2. The CDR3 consists of 17 residues. V lost 5 bases and J lost 5; bases outside the gene matches: 16. Germline V lookup: CDR1 MNHEY, CDR2 SMNVEV (reference sequence). The CDR3 spells CASSIAYPREREDEQYF. For the CDR3, the DNA is TGTGCCAGCAGTATAGCCTATCCGCGGGAGCGGGAGGACGAGCAGTACTTC.

This chain joins TRBV9 and TRBJ1-1, with a weak D call TRBD1 (6 bases). There are 15 residues in the CDR3. Trimming shortened V by 3 bases and J by 0 bases, and 12 bases separated the two germline ends. Germline lookup yields CDR1 SGDLS and CDR2 YYNGEE. The CDR3 coding sequence is TGTGCCAGCAGCGCAGGGGACGTCATGAACACTGAAGCTTTCTTT. Amino acids: CASSAGDVMNTEAFF.

The gene calls are TRBV4-2 and TRBJ2-1; 10 bases are a match to TRBD2. CDR3 size: 21 residues. Germline assignment: CDR1 LGHNA and CDR2 YNFKEQ. V dropped 4 bases and J dropped 7; count of bases not matched to a gene: 25. CDR3 coding DNA: TGTGCCAGCAGCCTCCCTGACCAGACAAATCAACGGCTAGCGGGAGAGAATGAGCAGTTCTTC. Its protein product is CASSLPDQTNQRLAGENEQFF.

The chain couples TRBV7-8 to TRBJ2-7; no firm D call. V was shortened by 3 bases and J by 5 bases, with 5 bases between the two germline ends. Germline CDR1 SGHVS, CDR2 FQNEAQ. The CDR3 covers 11 residues. For the CDR3, the DNA is TGTGCCAGCAGCTTCGCGGACGAGCAGTACTTC. Translated, it gives CASSFADEQYF.

The gene calls are TRBV6-1 and TRBJ2-7; TRBD1 agrees at 7 bases. The V gene end was trimmed by 4 bases and the J gene end by 4 bases; junction bases not matched to a gene: 7. Germline V lookup: CDR1 MNHNS, CDR2 SASEGT. The CDR3 loop spans 14 amino acids. The CDR3 nucleotides are TGTGCCAGCAGTGGGAACTTACAGGGGTACGAGCAGTACTTC. Encoded protein: CASSGNLQGYEQYF.

The genes are TRBV5-1 and TRBJ2-1; 9 bases are shared with TRBD1. The CDR3 contains 16 residues. Germline trimming cut 4 bases from V and 3 bases from J; bases unmatched to any gene: 8. Germline V gene lookup returns CDR1 SGHRS and CDR2 YFSETQ. In DNA, the CDR3 is TGCGCCAGCAGCCTAGGACAGGGGACCAACTACAATGAGCAGTTCTTC. As protein: CASSLGQGTNYNEQFF.

This chain connects TRBV5-5 to TRBJ1-5; 8 bases agree with TRBD1. The CDR3 has 14 amino acids. Germline loops: CDR1 SGHKS, CDR2 YYEKEE (reference sequence). Germline trimming cut 2 bases from V and 5 bases from J; bases unmatched to any gene: 3. The CDR3 DNA reads as TGTGCCAGCAGCTTTGCACAGGGGGATCAGCCCCAGCATTTT. Protein product: CASSFAQGDQPQHF.

The gene calls are TRBV5-6 and TRBJ2-7; the match to TRBD1 covers 9 bases. Germline assignment: CDR1 SGHDT and CDR2 YYEEEE. Trimming cost V 0 bases and J 0 bases; bases outside gene matches: 4. The CDR3 length is 16 residues. The CDR3 coding sequence is TGTGCCAGCAGCTTGGATCGGACAGGGGTCTCCTACGAGCAGTACTTC. The encoded protein is CASSLDRTGVSYEQYF.

V and J are TRBV7-9 and TRBJ1-2; D possibly corresponds to TRBD1 (6 bases). CDR1 and CDR2 from the germline V gene are SEHNR and FQNEAQ (reference sequence). Between the trimmed V and J ends, which lost 5 bases and 6 bases, there was a span of 13 bases. This CDR3 is built from 13 residues. CDR3 amino acids: CASSPRGGDGYTF. The DNA for the CDR3 is TGTGCCAGCAGCCCGAGGGGGGGCGATGGCTACACCTTC.